This paragraph covers one T cell receptor (beta chain) sequence. V was clipped by 0 bases and J by 3 bases, with 14 bases between them. The CDR3 contains 16 residues. Germline CDR1 SGHRS, CDR2 YFSETQ. The data belong to a study of blood T cell repertoires in COVID-19. About the study: The United States, Italy and Spain were the sources of the acute and convalescent COVID-19 samples. Nucleic acid was either cDNA or gDNA, and it came from T cells, B-cell-depleted T cells, or PBMCs.

In the authors' methods: Amplification with reference gene primers provided the estimates of nucleated cell counts. Produced via immunoSEQ multiplex PCR; TCRdb's table is partial and in-frame only. V and J calls plus clone size are reproduced from that table; the DNA served to infer D and trimming. The table includes about 75,000 clones, approximately 88% detected once. Sequenced input: peripheral blood. This sequence originates from a woman aged 50 to 65 with acute or convalescent COVID-19. The rearrangement joins TRBV5-1 to TRBJ2-3, with TRBD2 as a possible D gene (5 bases). In DNA form, the CDR3 reads TGCGCCAGCAGCTTGGATGGCGGGCCCGGGACAGATACGCAGTATTTT. Amino acid sequence: CASSLDGGPGTDTQYF.